This TCR beta chain stems from a study of blood T cells in healthy people across ages (dated by TCRdb to between 2014 and 2016). For the wider study: In model experiments, template switching captured about one uniquely barcoded TCR beta cDNA molecule for every two T cells. To track age-related changes in TCR beta repertoire diversity, the study relied on deep sequencing normalized with unique cDNA molecular identifiers. Donors were grouped into four age groups: young (average about 15 years), middle-aged (roughly 37), aged (62) and long-lived (about 90). To avoid experimental bias, donors of different ages were distributed randomly across sequencing lanes. The study analyzed two additional independent replicas of 1 million unique cDNA reads from the same blood draw for two donors, one aged 18 to 30 and one aged 80 or older. General conclusions and limits of the study: Because the CMV infection status of the donors was unknown, age-related changes in expanded clonotypes may potentially have been confounded. The long-lived group showed more naive CD4+ T cells, fewer expanded clones and increased TCR diversity than the aged group, suggesting age selection. Bulk unsorted PBMC profiling prevented conclusive comparison of naive and antigen-experienced compartments. Estimates of total diversity based on one million sequenced T cells were regarded as lower bounds and as underestimates. Observed TCR beta diversity correlated strongly with the percentage of naive T cells measured by flow cytometry. As age increased, observed TCR beta diversity per million T cells dropped in a roughly linear way, and a significant reduction was already evident by age about 40.

Preparation of the library involved 5' RACE. The listed sequencing device is Illumina HiSeq 2500. A second PCR of roughly 6 to 11 cycles was performed with a sample-barcoded 5' primer and a J-beta primer mix. A template-switch 5' adaptor carrying 12 random nucleotides introduced a unique molecular identifier onto each TCR beta cDNA molecule. Each sample yielded at least 3 million CDR3-containing paired-end reads. First-strand cDNA synthesis was performed from all RNA using the Mint cDNA synthesis kit, with priming by a TRBC-specific oligonucleotide. After uracil-DNA glycosylase treatment, a first 18-cycle PCR used universal primers M1SS and BC2_uni_R on all cDNA. In the authors' own workflow: Normalization of each sample was performed by random selection of 1 million high-quality reads, each carrying a distinct molecular identifier. Reads sharing molecular identifiers were discarded rather than binned into consensus sequences. CDR3 identification, clonotype clustering and error correction used MiTCR with a Q25 quality threshold and the strictest error-elimination algorithm. A nonparametric unseen species model with Euler transformation was used to estimate lower-bound total TCR beta diversity. In-frame beta chains were kept once TCRdb had trimmed the public reads at Q25 with fastp and called clones with MiXCR. One record per CDR3 amino acid sequence lists the most common genes and DNA. The V and J calls here are based on TCRdb, not the publication. This sample holds around 850,000 distinct CDR3 sequences; roughly 34% were observed only once. In total, the top ten clones hold 10% to 15% of the sample.

Notes on this clonotype: Its binding antigen is unknown. No base qualities exist here, and no much larger clone lies one base off it.

The CDR3 sequence holds 12 residues, the cysteine and phenylalanine included. Only the CDR3 portion is preserved as DNA: 36 bases, with reading frame beginning at the first base. Trimming takes 3 bases from V and 4 bases from J, and the germline ends sit 6 bases apart. Based on the germline V gene, the CDR1 and CDR2 sequences are SGHDN and FVKESK. Systemically healthy Caucasian individuals from Russia, some 38 in total and aged roughly 6 to 100 years, were included as donors. Approximately 10 milliliters of peripheral blood were collected from each donor into EDTA-treated Vacutainer tubes. Ficoll-Paque density-gradient centrifugation was used to isolate PBMCs, with at least 6.5 million per sample. Trizol reagent was used to extract total RNA from the PBMCs, yielding at least 6 micrograms per sample. Naive CD45RAhigh/CD27high T cell percentages were measured by flow cytometry on a PBMC aliquot from every donor.

The chain is assembled from TRBV14 and TRBJ1-2, with the D gene uncertain. The TCR originated in a man between 18 and 29 years old in good health. The specimen sequenced was blood. This receptor carries the CDR3 CASSQTFYGYTF. The base sequence is TGTGCCAGCAGCCAGACCTTCTATGGCTACACCTTC. Reference TRBV14 and TRBJ1-2 genes cover what lies past the CDR3, so the full variable domain is EAGVTQFPSHSVIEKGQTVTLRCDPISGHDNLYWYRRVMGKEIKFLLHFVKESKQDESGMPNNRFLAERTGGTYSTLKVQPAELEDSGVYFCASSQTFYGYTFGSGTRLTVV.